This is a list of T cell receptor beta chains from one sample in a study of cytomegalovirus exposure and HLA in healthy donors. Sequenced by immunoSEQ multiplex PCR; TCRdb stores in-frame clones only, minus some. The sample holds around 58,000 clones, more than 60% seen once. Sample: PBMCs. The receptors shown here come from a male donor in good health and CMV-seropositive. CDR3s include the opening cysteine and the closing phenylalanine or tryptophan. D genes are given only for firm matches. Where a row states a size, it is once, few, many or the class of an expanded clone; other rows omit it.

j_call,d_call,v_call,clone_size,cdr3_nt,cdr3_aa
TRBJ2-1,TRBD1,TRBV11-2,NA,TGTGCCAGCAGCCAACAGGGACAGCGCAATGAGCAGTTCTTC,CASSQQGQRNEQFF
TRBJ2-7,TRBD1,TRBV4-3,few,TGCGCCAGCAGCCAAGTCGCCGGGACAGGTTACGAGCAGTACTTC,CASSQVAGTGYEQYF
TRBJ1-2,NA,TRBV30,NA,TGTGCCTGGAGTGGGGAGGACCGGGGGTATGGCTACACCTTC,CAWSGEDRGYGYTF
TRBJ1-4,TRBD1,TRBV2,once,TGTGCCAGCAGTTCGGACAGGGGGTTTGGTAATGAAAAACTGTTTTTT,CASSSDRGFGNEKLFF
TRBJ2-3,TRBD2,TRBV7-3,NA,TGTGCCAGCAGCCCATGGGGGACTAGCGGTGATACGCAGTATTTT,CASSPWGTSGDTQYF
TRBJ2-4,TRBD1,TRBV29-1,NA,TGCAGCGTGAAAACGGGACAGGGGGTTTCCATTCAGTACTTC,CSVKTGQGVSIQYF
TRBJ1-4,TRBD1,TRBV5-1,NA,TGCGCCAGCAGGGATTCCGGGACAGGGTATGAAAAACTGTTTTTT,CASRDSGTGYEKLFF
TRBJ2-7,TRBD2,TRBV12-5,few,TGTGCTAGTGGTTTGTGGGGGGGGGAGCAGTACTTC,CASGLWGGEQYF
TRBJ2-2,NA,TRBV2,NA,TGTGCCAGCAGTACAGGGGCGACTAGCGACACCGGGGAGCTGTTTTTT,CASSTGATSDTGELFF
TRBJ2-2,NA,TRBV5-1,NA,TGCGCCAGCAGCTTGGCGGGGAACACCGGGGAGCTGTTTTTT,CASSLAGNTGELFF
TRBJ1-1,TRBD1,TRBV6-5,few,TGTGCCAGCAGTACACCGACAGGGTTACCTGAAGCTTTCTTT,CASSTPTGLPEAFF
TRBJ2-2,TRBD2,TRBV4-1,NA,TGCGCCAGCAGCCTAGCGGGGGGCACCACCGGGGAGCTGTTTTTT,CASSLAGGTTGELFF
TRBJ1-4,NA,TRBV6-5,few,TGTGCCAGCTCGCGACAGCCAACTAATGAAAAACTGTTTTTT,CASSRQPTNEKLFF
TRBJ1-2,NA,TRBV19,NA,TGTGCCAGTAGCCCCCGGACAGTTCTTAACTATGGCTACACCTTC,CASSPRTVLNYGYTF
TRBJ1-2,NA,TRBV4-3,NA,TGCGCCAGCAGCCAAGAGAAACAGGGTTCCTTCTATGGCTACACCTTC,CASSQEKQGSFYGYTF
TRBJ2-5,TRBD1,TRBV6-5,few,TGTGCCAGCAGTTCCACGACAGGGACAAAACAAGAGACCCAGTACTTC,CASSSTTGTKQETQYF
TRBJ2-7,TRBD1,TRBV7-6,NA,TGTGCCAGCAGCTTAGAACAGGGACAGGGTCGCTACGAGCAGTACTTC,CASSLEQGQGRYEQYF
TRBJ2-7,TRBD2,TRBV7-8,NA,TGTGCCAGCAGCGCCAGCGGGGGGGGTACGGGGTTTTACGAGCAGTACTTC,CASSASGGGTGFYEQYF
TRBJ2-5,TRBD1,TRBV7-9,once,TGTGCCAGCAGCCGGGGGGACAGGGGAACCCAAGAGACCCAGTACTTC,CASSRGDRGTQETQYF
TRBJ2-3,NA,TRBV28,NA,TGTGCCAGCAGTTTGACACTCACAGATACGCAGTATTTT,CASSLTLTDTQYF
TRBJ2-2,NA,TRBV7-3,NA,TGTGCCAGCAGCCCGAGGGGGGGGAACACCGGGGAGCTGTTTTTT,CASSPRGGNTGELFF
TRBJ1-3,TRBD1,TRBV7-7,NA,TGTGCTAGCAGCGTCCAGACAGGGTTCGGGAACACCATATATTTT,CASSVQTGFGNTIYF
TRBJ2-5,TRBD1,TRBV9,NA,TGTGCCAGCAGCGTAGTACAGGGGCAAGAGACCCAGTACTTC,CASSVVQGQETQYF
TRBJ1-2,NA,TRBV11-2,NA,TGTGCCAGCAGCTTAGCCCAGGGCCTCTATGGCTACACCTTC,CASSLAQGLYGYTF
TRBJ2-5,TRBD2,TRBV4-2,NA,TGTGCCAGCAGCCAAGATTTTGTGGCGGGGGGTGGGAGGGAGACCCAGTACTTC,CASSQDFVAGGGRETQYF
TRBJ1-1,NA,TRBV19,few,TGTGCCAGTAGTACTTTGCGGGTATCCAACACTGAAGCTTTCTTT,CASSTLRVSNTEAFF
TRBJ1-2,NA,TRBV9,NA,TGTGCCAGCAGGGGAACAGGACCCTATGGCTACACCTTC,CASRGTGPYGYTF
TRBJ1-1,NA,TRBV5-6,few,TGTGCCAGCAGACGGAGCAGCATGAACACTGAAGCTTTCTTT,CASRRSSMNTEAFF
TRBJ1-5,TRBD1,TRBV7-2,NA,TGTGCCAGCAGCCGGACAGGGGAAGCGCAGCATTTT,CASSRTGEAQHF
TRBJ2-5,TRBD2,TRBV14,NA,TGTGCCAGCAGCCAAGATCTGGGGGGGGAGACCCAGTACTTC,CASSQDLGGETQYF
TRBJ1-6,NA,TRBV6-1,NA,TGTGCCAGCAGTGTGGGGGGGGTGATTTACGCACCCCTCCACTTT,CASSVGGVIYAPLHF
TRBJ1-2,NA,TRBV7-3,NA,TGTGCCAGCAGCCCCGGGGGAGCCGGTGGTGGCTACACCTTC,CASSPGGAGGGYTF
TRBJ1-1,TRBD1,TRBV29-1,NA,TGCAGCGTGGAGACAGGGGACACTGAAGCTTTCTTT,CSVETGDTEAFF
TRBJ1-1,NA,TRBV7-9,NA,TGTGCCAGCAGCGAAATAGGAGGGCACACTGAAGCTTTCTTT,CASSEIGGHTEAFF
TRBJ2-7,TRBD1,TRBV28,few,TGTGCCAGCAAAGACAGGGGGCGATTCTACGAGCAGTACTTC,CASKDRGRFYEQYF
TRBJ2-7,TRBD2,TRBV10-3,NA,TGTGCCATCAGTGTCAGAGCGGGGGATCGGTCCTACGAGCAGTACTTC,CAISVRAGDRSYEQYF
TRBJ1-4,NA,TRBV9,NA,TGTGCCAGCAGCGAGGGCACCCAACTAGCAACTAATGAAAAACTGTTTTTT,CASSEGTQLATNEKLFF
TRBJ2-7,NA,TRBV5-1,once,TGCGCCAGCAGCTTTCGCCAGAGGGACGAGCAGTACTTC,CASSFRQRDEQYF
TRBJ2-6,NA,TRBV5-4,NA,TGTGCCAGCAGCTTGAGGGCAGGGTTGACTGGGGCCAACGTCCTGACTTTC,CASSLRAGLTGANVLTF
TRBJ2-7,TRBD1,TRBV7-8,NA,TGTGCCAGCAGACAGGCGGGCAGGGGGCGGGACGAGCAGTACTTC,CASRQAGRGRDEQYF